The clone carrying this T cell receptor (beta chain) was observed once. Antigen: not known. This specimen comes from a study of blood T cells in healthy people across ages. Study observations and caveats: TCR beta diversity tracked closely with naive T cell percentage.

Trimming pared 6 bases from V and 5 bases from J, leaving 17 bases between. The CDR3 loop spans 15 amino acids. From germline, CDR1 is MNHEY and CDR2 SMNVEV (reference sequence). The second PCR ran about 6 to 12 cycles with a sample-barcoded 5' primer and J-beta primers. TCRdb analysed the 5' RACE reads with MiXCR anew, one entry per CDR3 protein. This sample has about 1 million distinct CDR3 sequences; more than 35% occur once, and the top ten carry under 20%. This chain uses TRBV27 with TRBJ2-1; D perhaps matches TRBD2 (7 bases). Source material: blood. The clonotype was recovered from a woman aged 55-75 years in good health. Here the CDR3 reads CASRRPGGHNNEQFF. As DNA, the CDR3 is TGTGCCAGCAGACGTCCCGGGGGGCATAACAATGAGCAGTTCTTC.